These 29 T cell receptor beta chains were all obtained from the same sample, sequenced in a study of blood T cell repertoires in COVID-19. Sequencing was performed with immunoSEQ multiplex PCR; in TCRdb, only in-frame clones are kept and a portion is missing. Among some 220,000 clones, 75% to 90% were seen once, and the ten largest hold 3% to 4.5%. Sequenced input: PBMCs or T cells enriched from blood (not recorded which). These TCRs come from a woman aged 40 to 55 with acute COVID-19.

CDR3 sequence: CASSHGDRTYNEQFF. CDR3 coding DNA: TGTGCCAGCAGTCATGGGGACAGAACCTACAATGAGCAGTTCTTC. V gene TRBV7-3 combines with J gene TRBJ2-1; 7 bases match TRBD1. The germline CDR1 and CDR2 sequences are SGHTA and FQGTGA. The V segment lost 6 bases and the J segment 2 bases; nucleotides outside the gene matches: 7. The CDR3 sequence is 15 residues long. The variable domain in full, with the rest retrieved from reference TRBV7-3 and TRBJ2-1, is GAGVSQTPSNKVTEKGKYVELRCDPISGHTALYWYRQSLGQGPEFLIYFQGTGAADDSGLPNDRFFAVRPEGSVSTLKIQRTERGDSAVYLCASSHGDRTYNEQFFGPGTRLTVL.

The J gene is TRBJ1-6, the V gene TRBV5-6; no reliable D call. Germline V gene lookup returns CDR1 SGHDT and CDR2 YYEEEE. Deletions cut 0 bases from V and 14 bases from J, with 9 bases between. This CDR3 is 12 amino acids long. This CDR3 reads CASSLGALALHF. The CDR3 coding sequence is TGTGCCAGCAGCTTGGGCGCTTTGGCCCTCCACTTT.

This chain uses TRBV6-5 with TRBJ2-7, with 10 bases that match TRBD1. The trim removed 6 bases at V and 4 bases at J, leaving 6 bases unmatched. The CDR3 spans 14 residues. Germline loops: CDR1 MNHEY, CDR2 SVGAGI. This CDR3 is CASSRQGARYEQYF. In nucleotides, the CDR3 is TGTGCCAGCAGCCGACAGGGGGCGCGTTACGAGCAGTACTTC.

This clone occurred once. The chain is built from TRBV5-1 and TRBJ2-6, with 9 positions matching TRBD1. The germline V gene has CDR1 SGHRS and CDR2 YFSETQ. V shed 5 bases and J 4 bases; nucleotides not matched to a gene: 13. The CDR3 runs 18 residues. The CDR3 nucleotides read TGCGCCAGCAGAGCTACGGGACAGGGTTTGTCCGGGGCCAACGTCCTGACTTTC. This sequence encodes CASRATGQGLSGANVLTF.

This rearrangement joins TRBV19 to TRBJ1-1; the D gene is possibly TRBD1 (6 bases). The V gene lost 7 bases and the J gene lost 2 bases, with 17 bases spanning the gap. This CDR3 has 15 amino acids. Germline V CDR1 and CDR2: LNHDA, SQIVND (reference sequence). Here the CDR3 reads CASIQRGGGNTEAFF. Written as DNA, the CDR3 is TGTGCCAGTATCCAACGCGGGGGCGGAAACACTGAAGCTTTCTTT.

The chain carries TRBV18 and TRBJ2-2, with 8 bases fitting TRBD1. With V trimmed by 3 bases and J by 4 bases, 7 bases remained unmatched. Looked up from germline, CDR1 is KGHSH and CDR2 is LQKENI. There are 16 residues in the CDR3. The CDR3 reads CASSPRQGAGTGELFF. CDR3 DNA: TGTGCCAGCTCACCCAGGCAGGGGGCCGGCACCGGGGAGCTGTTTTTT.

Here the CDR3 reads CASSQETGGDEQFF. DNA of the CDR3: TGTGCCAGCAGCCAAGAAACAGGGGGCGATGAGCAGTTCTTC. V usage is TRBV4-2 and J usage is TRBJ2-1; 9 bases align to TRBD1. The junction had 2 bases not matched to a gene; V was cut back by 0 bases and J by 8 bases. The germline CDR1 and CDR2 sequences are LGHNA and YNFKEQ. This CDR3 is 14 amino acids long.

V gene TRBV19 combines with J gene TRBJ1-5; TRBD1 aligns across 7 bases. V lost 5 bases, J lost 4 bases, and 2 bases stayed unmatched. CDR3 length: 13 residues. Germline V gives CDR1 LNHDA, CDR2 SQIVND (reference sequence). The CDR3 DNA reads as TGTGCCAGTAGTCACAGGGGTAATCAGCCCCAGCATTTT. Encoded protein: CASSHRGNQPQHF. The full variable domain, its missing parts supplied by reference TRBV19 and TRBJ1-5, is DGGITQSPKYLFRKEGQNVTLSCEQNLNHDAMYWYRQDPGQGLRLIYYSQIVNDFQKGDIAEGYSVSREKKESFPLTVTSAQKNPTAFYLCASSHRGNQPQHFGDGTRLSIL.

CDR3 region: CASRDAGGGNTIYF. The CDR3 nucleotides read TGTGCCAGCAGGGACGCAGGGGGTGGAAACACCATATATTTT. This chain uses TRBV7-2 with TRBJ1-3; 7 nucleotides line up with TRBD1. The germline gives CDR1 SGHTA, CDR2 FQGNSA. With V trimmed by 6 bases and J by 3 bases, 5 bases remained unmatched. This CDR3 contains 14 residues.

The chain recombines TRBV2 with TRBJ1-2; maybe TRBD1 (5 bases). V was pared by 7 bases and J by 4 bases, with 16 bases between. The CDR3 length is 14 residues. The germline CDR1 and CDR2 sequences are SNHLY and FYNNEI. CDR3 in DNA: TGTGCCAGCAACCAGGGCCAATTAGCCTATGGCTACACCTTC. Amino acid sequence: CASNQGQLAYGYTF.

The chain links TRBV6-5 to TRBJ1-1, with D perhaps matching TRBD1 (5 bases). Germline V CDR1 and CDR2: MNHEY, SVGAGI. This CDR3 is built from 14 residues. The ends were cut back, 5 bases at V and 2 bases at J, with 12 bases in the middle. In nucleotides, the CDR3 is TGTGCCAGCAGTCTGGGACTTGCCAACACTGAAGCTTTCTTT. It codes for CASSLGLANTEAFF.

This clone was seen a single time. The chain carries TRBV30 and TRBJ1-1, with TRBD1 as a possible D gene (6 bases). Trimming left V 0 bases short and J 8 bases short, with 13 bases between. There are 13 residues in the CDR3. The germline V gene encodes CDR1 GTSNPN and CDR2 SVGIG (reference sequence). Written as DNA, the CDR3 is TGTGCCTGGAGTGTACAGGGTTTGGCGGAAGCTTTCTTT. Residues: CAWSVQGLAEAFF.

The chain joins TRBV12-3 or TRBV12-4 to TRBJ1-5; D may be TRBD1 (6 bases). This CDR3 comprises 13 residues. Trimming left V 6 bases short and J 4 bases short, with 10 bases between. CDR3 sequence (DNA): TGTGCCAGCAGGGGGCAGGGGAATCAGCCCCAGCATTTT. This codes for CASRGQGNQPQHF.

CDR3 bases: TGTGCCAGCAGCTTAGCTATGGGCTACACCTTC. It is translated as CASSLAMGYTF. The chain is built from TRBV7-9 and TRBJ1-2; D gene unclear. Per germline, CDR1 SEHNR and CDR2 FQNEAQ (reference sequence). The ends were cut back, 0 bases at V and 8 bases at J, with 4 bases in the middle. The CDR3 contains 11 residues.

This clone occurred a few times. CDR3 DNA: TGTGCCAGCAGTGAAGCGGGACAGGGTGGAGAAAAACTGTTTTTT. Protein product: CASSEAGQGGEKLFF. This chain uses TRBV2 with TRBJ1-4; 9 bases are a match to TRBD1. The V gene end was trimmed by 0 bases and the J gene end by 8 bases; junction bases not matched to a gene: 4. Germline V gene lookup returns CDR1 SNHLY and CDR2 FYNNEI. The CDR3 consists of 15 residues.

The chain employs TRBV6-5 and TRBJ1-1; 10 nucleotides align to TRBD1. This CDR3 contains 15 residues. CDR1 and CDR2 from the germline V gene are MNHEY and SVGAGI. V lost 5 bases, J lost 4 bases, and 7 bases stayed unmatched. Written as DNA, the CDR3 is TGTGCCAGCAGTATCCGGACAGGGGGATTCACTGAAGCTTTCTTT. Amino acid sequence: CASSIRTGGFTEAFF.

CDR3 sequence: CASSYPGKGQGIMYEQYF. CDR3 in DNA: TGTGCCAGCAGTTACCCCGGTAAGGGACAGGGGATTATGTACGAGCAGTACTTC. The rearrangement links TRBV6-2 or TRBV6-3 to TRBJ2-7, with TRBD1 matching 10 bases. This CDR3 comprises 18 residues. CDR1 MNHEY and CDR2 SVGEGT come from the germline V gene. Unmatched junction bases numbered 14, after V lost 2 bases and J lost 4 bases.

V usage is TRBV2 and J usage is TRBJ1-4; 8 nucleotides match TRBD1. CDR3 length: 14 residues. Trimming removed 4 bases from V and 7 bases from J; junction bases left unmatched: 5. Per germline, CDR1 SNHLY and CDR2 FYNNEI. The CDR3 nucleotides are TGTGCCAGCAGTGGACAGGGGATCGCTGAAAAACTGTTTTTT. As protein: CASSGQGIAEKLFF. Based on the CDR3 plus reference TRBV2 and TRBJ1-4, the full variable domain is EPEVTQTPSHQVTQMGQEVILRCVPISNHLYFYWYRQILGQKVEFLVSFYNNEISEKSEIFDDQFSVERPDGSNFTLKIRSTKLEDSAMYFCASSGQGIAEKLFFGSGTQLSVL.

The CDR3 is CASSPTGGTDTQYF. In DNA, the CDR3 is TGTGCCAGCTCACCGACAGGTGGTACAGATACGCAGTATTTT. This chain uses TRBV18 with TRBJ2-3, with D perhaps matching TRBD1 (6 bases). Trimming shortened V by 3 bases and J by 3 bases, and 10 bases separated the two germline ends. Germline V gene lookup returns CDR1 KGHSH and CDR2 LQKENI. CDR3 size: 14 residues.

This sequence joins TRBV9 and TRBJ2-3; perhaps TRBD1 as D (5 bases). V lost 2 bases, J lost 1 base, and 8 bases lay in between. The CDR3 sequence is 14 residues long. Germline CDR1 reads SGDLS; CDR2 reads YYNGEE. The CDR3 DNA reads TGTGCCAGCAGCGTTTCGACAGGCACAGATACGCAGTATTTT. The encoded protein is CASSVSTGTDTQYF.

V usage is TRBV3-1 (or the pseudogene TRBV3-2) and J usage is TRBJ1-4, with TRBD1 matching over 9 bases. Germline V gene data show CDR1 as LGHDT and CDR2 as YNNKEL (reference sequence). There are 17 residues in the CDR3. Trimming at V came to 1 base and at J to 9 bases, leaving 12 bases not matched to a gene. CDR3 sequence (DNA): TGTGCCAGCAGCCAAGTCTCCTCCGGGACAGGGAGGCAAAAACTGTTTTTT. Its translation is CASSQVSSGTGRQKLFF.

CDR3 residues: CASSHREAAYGYTF. Written as DNA, the CDR3 is TGTGCCAGCAGTCATAGGGAGGCAGCCTATGGCTACACCTTC. This chain connects TRBV6-5 to TRBJ1-2; no firm D call. With 5 bases removed from V and 4 bases from J, the gap between germline ends came to 14 bases. CDR3 length: 14 residues. Germline V lookup: CDR1 MNHEY, CDR2 SVGAGI.

The chain joins TRBV3-1 (or the pseudogene TRBV3-2) to TRBJ1-2, with no clear D. Germline lookup yields CDR1 LGHDT and CDR2 YNNKEL (reference sequence). This CDR3 region has 18 residues. V lost 0 bases and J 0 bases, leaving 17 bases between the germline ends. The CDR3 sequence: CASSQDIGAVTSNYGYTF. CDR3 coding DNA: TGTGCCAGCAGCCAAGATATAGGCGCCGTGACTTCTAACTATGGCTACACCTTC.

This clone turned up a few times. The V and J genes are TRBV12-3 or TRBV12-4 and TRBJ1-2, with D unclear. There are 13 residues in the CDR3. The V end lost 6 bases, the J end lost 1 base, and 9 bases lay between the germline ends. The CDR3 DNA is TGTGCCAGCAGCCACTCAATTAACTATGGCTACACCTTC. Amino acids: CASSHSINYGYTF.

CDR3 sequence reads: CASSRRGPGSNQPQHF. The CDR3 DNA follows: TGTGCCAGCAGCCGGCGAGGGCCCGGGAGCAATCAGCCCCAGCATTTT. The rearrangement joins TRBV5-8 to TRBJ1-5, with D hard to call. Germline values: CDR1 SGHTS, CDR2 YDEGEE. Trimming stripped 4 bases from V and 1 base from J, with 15 bases between. The CDR3 is made up of 16 amino acids.

The chain joins TRBV19 to TRBJ1-1; TRBD1 matches at 11 bases. Germline V gene lookup returns CDR1 LNHDA and CDR2 SQIVND (reference sequence). V lost 10 bases and J lost 1; bases outside the gene matches: 5. This CDR3 is 14 amino acids long. The chain's CDR3 is CATRDRGKNTEAFF. The CDR3 DNA is TGTGCCACTAGGGACAGGGGGAAGAACACTGAAGCTTTCTTT.

The DNA for the CDR3 is TGTGCCAGCAGGGGACAGGGGGGTCTCAGTCAGCCCCAGCATTTT. This sequence encodes CASRGQGGLSQPQHF. The chain combines TRBV2 with TRBJ1-5, with 11 bases matching TRBD1. The ends lost 6 bases at V and 6 bases at J; junction bases unmatched: 7. The CDR3 runs 15 residues. The germline gives CDR1 SNHLY, CDR2 FYNNEI.

This clone was observed once. The chain has TRBV14 and TRBJ1-6, with D unresolved. V lost 0 bases and J lost 10, with 16 bases in between. CDR3 length: 16 residues. Germline assignment: CDR1 SGHDN and CDR2 FVKESK. CDR3 in amino acids: CASSQDLGGFGSPLHF. The CDR3 DNA reads TGTGCCAGCAGCCAAGATCTTGGCGGGTTTGGATCACCCCTCCACTTT.

This chain links TRBV7-9 with TRBJ2-1, with 12 bases identical to TRBD2. The trim removed 5 bases at V and 7 bases at J, leaving 9 bases unmatched. The length of the CDR3 is 16 residues. The germline gives CDR1 SEHNR, CDR2 FQNEAQ (reference sequence). CDR3 nucleotides: TGTGCCAGCAGCCCTAATCTAGCGGGGGGGTTGAATGAGCAGTTCTTC. This encodes CASSPNLAGGLNEQFF.